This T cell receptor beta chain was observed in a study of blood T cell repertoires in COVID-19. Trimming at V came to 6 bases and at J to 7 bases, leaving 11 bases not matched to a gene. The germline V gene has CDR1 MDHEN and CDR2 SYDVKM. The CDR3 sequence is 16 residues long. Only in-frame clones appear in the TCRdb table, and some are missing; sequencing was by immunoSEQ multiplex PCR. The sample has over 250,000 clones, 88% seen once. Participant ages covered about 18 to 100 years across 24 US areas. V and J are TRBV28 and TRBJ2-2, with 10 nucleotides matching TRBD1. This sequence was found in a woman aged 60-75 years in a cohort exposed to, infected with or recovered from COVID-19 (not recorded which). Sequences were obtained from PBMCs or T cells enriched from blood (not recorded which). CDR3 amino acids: CASRLPTGGKSGELFF. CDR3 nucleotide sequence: TGTGCCAGCAGACTCCCGACAGGGGGCAAAAGCGGGGAGCTGTTTTTT.